A selection of T cell receptor beta chains follows, all from one sample in a study of CD8+CD57+ T cells in acquired aplastic anemia. TCRdb redid the calling of the reads with MiXCR, one entry per CDR3 protein. This sample carries about 220,000 distinct CDR3 sequences, 34% of them seen once, and the ten largest clones take around 1.1%. Sequencing used sorted CD4+, CD8+, or CD8+CD57+ T cells (not recorded which) from PBMCs. The receptors derive from a human donor in good health, serving as a control. Each CDR3 is given with its conserved first and last residue. D genes are given only for firm matches. The size of a clone is reported for some rows only, either as once, few or many, or as a class for expanded clones.

J gene | V gene | CDR3 length | D gene | clone size | CDR3 protein | CDR3 DNA
TRBJ1-4 | TRBV2 | 11 | - | many | CASSDFQLLFF | TGTGCCAGCAGTGATTTTCAGCTACTGTTTTTT
TRBJ2-7 | TRBV5-1 | 14 | TRBD2 | many | CASSLTSGSSEQYF | TGCGCCAGCAGCTTGACTAGCGGGAGCTCCGAGCAGTACTTC
TRBJ1-1 | TRBV29-1 | 13 | - | many | CSVNTGENTEAFF | TGCAGCGTTAATACCGGGGAGAACACTGAAGCTTTCTTT
TRBJ2-3 | TRBV2 | 15 | - | many | CASSAERTNTDTQYF | TGTGCCAGCAGTGCTGAGCGGACTAACACAGATACGCAGTATTTT
TRBJ1-6 | TRBV5-1 | 14 | - | many | CASSLGGDNSPLHF | TGCGCCAGCAGCTTGGGGGGGGATAATTCACCCCTCCACTTT
TRBJ1-2 | TRBV2 | 15 | TRBD1 | many | CASSERQGMRYGYTF | TGTGCCAGCAGTGAACGACAGGGGATGCGATATGGCTACACCTTC
TRBJ2-7 | TRBV2 | 12 | - | many | CASSPRNYEQYF | TGTGCCAGCAGTCCGCGCAACTACGAGCAGTACTTC
TRBJ2-1 | TRBV7-2 | 17 | - | - | CASSLPITGVRNNEQFF | TGTGCCAGCAGCTTACCGATAACGGGGGTTCGGAACAATGAGCAGTTCTTC
TRBJ2-3 | TRBV20-1 | 13 | - | many | CSATPPGVDTQYF | TGCAGTGCGACCCCCCCGGGAGTGGATACGCAGTATTTT
TRBJ2-7 | TRBV12-3/TRBV12-4 | 15 | - | - | CASSRKGQGGDEQYF | TGTGCCAGCAGCCGAAAGGGGCAGGGGGGAGACGAGCAGTACTTC
TRBJ2-7 | TRBV6-1 | 13 | - | many | CASSSTDRGEQYF | TGTGCCAGCAGTTCCACGGACAGAGGCGAGCAGTACTTC
TRBJ1-5 | TRBV12-5 | 12 | - | - | CASGLVREPQHF | TGTGCTAGTGGTTTAGTACGGGAGCCCCAGCATTTT
TRBJ2-7 | TRBV4-2 | 19 | TRBD2 | few | CASSREPGLAGQTSYEQYF | TGTGCCAGCAGCAGGGAGCCGGGACTAGCGGGCCAAACCTCCTACGAGCAGTACTTC
TRBJ2-3 | TRBV7-2 | 11 | - | - | CASSSLDTQYF | TGTGCCAGCAGCTCGCTAGATACGCAGTATTTT
TRBJ1-5 | TRBV7-2 | 13 | - | many | CASSLLYNQPQHF | TGTGCCAGCAGCTTGCTTTACAATCAGCCCCAGCATTTT
TRBJ2-5 | TRBV2 | 15 | TRBD1 | - | CASSWTGVSGETQYF | TGTGCCAGCAGTTGGACAGGAGTTTCGGGAGAGACCCAGTACTTC
TRBJ1-5 | TRBV19 | 17 | TRBD1 | many | CASNGRGGYRGNQPQHF | TGTGCCAGTAATGGCAGGGGGGGCTACAGAGGCAATCAGCCCCAGCATTTT
TRBJ1-1 | TRBV5-4 | 13 | - | many | CASRWAGDTEAFF | TGTGCCAGCAGGTGGGCAGGGGACACTGAAGCTTTCTTT
TRBJ1-1 | TRBV7-9 | 15 | - | few | CASSERTAMNTEAFF | TGTGCCAGCAGCGAACGGACAGCGATGAACACTGAAGCTTTCTTT
TRBJ1-6 | TRBV5-1 | 15 | TRBD1 | - | CASSSTGDYNSPLHF | TGCGCCAGCAGTTCGACAGGGGATTATAATTCACCCCTCCACTTT
TRBJ1-3 | TRBV20-1 | 17 | - | - | CSAGLPGPRGPGNTIYF | TGCAGTGCTGGCCTTCCGGGACCTCGTGGACCTGGAAACACCATATATTTT
TRBJ2-1 | TRBV12-3/TRBV12-4 | 19 | - | - | CASSPGGGRGLFIGNEQFF | TGTGCCAGCAGCCCCGGGGGTGGACGAGGTCTCTTTATCGGCAATGAGCAGTTCTTC
TRBJ2-7 | TRBV7-9 | 14 | TRBD2 | many | CASSLLAGVNEQYF | TGTGCCAGCAGCTTACTGGCGGGGGTAAACGAGCAGTACTTC
TRBJ2-1 | TRBV2 | 15 | TRBD2 | many | CASSGTSGRNNEQFF | TGTGCCAGCAGCGGGACTAGCGGGAGGAACAATGAGCAGTTCTTC
TRBJ2-1 | TRBV12-5 | 14 | - | - | CASGLGTAYNEQFF | TGTGCTAGTGGTTTGGGGACAGCCTACAATGAGCAGTTCTTC
TRBJ1-6 | TRBV7-6 | 12 | - | many | CASSLPNSPLHF | TGTGCCAGCAGCTTACCTAATTCACCCCTCCACTTT
TRBJ2-1 | TRBV11-2 | 15 | - | many | CASSLSGTATNEQFF | TGTGCCAGCAGCTTAAGCGGGACAGCCACCAATGAGCAGTTCTTC
TRBJ2-3 | TRBV7-2 | 17 | TRBD2 | - | CASSLYTGGGFTDTQYF | TGTGCCAGCAGCTTATATACCGGGGGAGGGTTCACAGATACGCAGTATTTT
TRBJ1-6 | TRBV12-3/TRBV12-4 | 15 | - | many | CASSRRGFMVSPLHF | TGTGCCAGCAGTCGGCGTGGCTTTATGGTTTCACCCCTCCACTTT
TRBJ2-5 | TRBV2 | 15 | - | - | CATSDFRQARETQYF | TGTGCCACCAGTGATTTTCGACAGGCCAGGGAGACCCAGTACTTC
TRBJ2-1 | TRBV6-5 | 14 | - | few | CASSYVGGRGEQFF | TGTGCCAGCAGTTACGTAGGGGGGAGAGGTGAGCAGTTCTTC
TRBJ2-7 | TRBV6-1 | 16 | TRBD1 | few | CASSRSGTGSSYEQYF | TGTGCCAGCAGTAGATCCGGGACAGGGTCTTCCTACGAGCAGTACTTC
TRBJ1-1 | TRBV2 | 13 | - | many | CASRVTGNTEAFF | TGTGCCAGCAGGGTTACAGGGAACACTGAAGCTTTCTTT
TRBJ1-5 | TRBV5-6 | 12 | - | once | CASSVNSQPQHF | TGTGCCAGCAGCGTTAACAGTCAGCCCCAGCATTTT
TRBJ1-5 | TRBV12-3/TRBV12-4 | 15 | - | many | CASSNTGGFLQPQHF | TGTGCCAGCAGTAATACAGGAGGCTTTTTGCAGCCCCAGCATTTT
TRBJ1-1 | TRBV5-1 | 16 | TRBD1 | many | CASSLAGQAGNTEAFF | TGCGCCAGCAGCTTAGCAGGACAGGCGGGGAACACTGAAGCTTTCTTT
TRBJ2-1 | TRBV12-3/TRBV12-4 | 17 | TRBD2 | many | CASSLVSGGFSYNEQFF | TGTGCCAGCAGTTTGGTTAGCGGGGGCTTCTCCTACAATGAGCAGTTCTTC
TRBJ1-1 | TRBV7-3 | 14 | - | many | CASSSQSRLTEAFF | TGTGCCAGCAGCTCCCAATCCCGGCTCACTGAAGCTTTCTTT
TRBJ2-1 | TRBV18 | 17 | TRBD2 | - | CASSPPWSAGGRNEQFF | TGTGCCAGCTCACCACCTTGGTCAGCGGGAGGGCGGAATGAGCAGTTCTTC
TRBJ1-2 | TRBV11-1 | 16 | - | few | CASSQTRGGARDGYTF | TGTGCCAGCAGCCAAACCCGGGGGGGGGCGCGGGATGGCTACACCTTC
TRBJ2-7 | TRBV27 | 16 | TRBD1 | few | CASSKQTGTAEYEQYF | TGTGCCAGCAGTAAACAAACCGGGACAGCCGAATACGAGCAGTACTTC
TRBJ1-2 | TRBV19 | 13 | - | - | CASSIDSSYGYTF | TGTGCCAGTAGTATTGACAGTAGCTATGGCTACACCTTC
TRBJ2-7 | TRBV5-1 | 15 | TRBD1 | many | CASSRLGTGIDEQYF | TGCGCCAGCAGCAGACTAGGGACAGGCATCGACGAGCAGTACTTC
TRBJ2-3 | TRBV20-1 | 13 | TRBD2 | many | CSARGGGADTQYF | TGCAGTGCCAGAGGTGGGGGGGCAGATACGCAGTATTTT
TRBJ2-2 | TRBV10-3 | 15 | - | - | CAISETGASSGELFF | TGTGCCATCAGTGAGACGGGCGCCTCTTCCGGGGAGCTGTTTTTT
TRBJ2-5 | TRBV6-6 | 14 | - | - | CASSYSRLEGAQYF | TGTGCCAGCAGTTACTCGAGACTAGAAGGGGCCCAGTACTTC
TRBJ2-7 | TRBV15 | 14 | TRBD1 | - | CATSTGQGGYEQYF | TGTGCCACCAGCACGGGACAGGGGGGATACGAGCAGTACTTC
TRBJ2-7 | TRBV11-2 | 16 | - | - | CASSLGGRGLPDEQYF | TGTGCCAGCAGCTTAGGGGGTAGGGGACTCCCGGACGAGCAGTACTTC
TRBJ2-5 | TRBV10-1 | 16 | TRBD2 | many | CASSESGSGKMETQYF | TGCGCCAGCAGTGAGTCGGGTAGCGGGAAAATGGAGACCCAGTACTTC
TRBJ1-1 | TRBV4-1 | 15 | - | few | CASSQVGRANTEAFF | TGCGCCAGCAGCCAAGTGGGCAGAGCCAACACTGAAGCTTTCTTT
TRBJ1-3 | TRBV12-3/TRBV12-4 | 15 | TRBD1 | - | CASSLAGTVGNTIHF | TGTGCCAGCAGTTTAGCGGGGACAGTAGGAAACACCATACATTTT
TRBJ1-1 | TRBV11-3 | 12 | - | many | CASSPSNTEAFF | TGTGCCAGCAGTCCCTCGAACACTGAAGCTTTCTTT
TRBJ1-1 | TRBV15 | 14 | - | many | CATSRSTGFTEAFF | TGTGCCACCAGCAGGTCTACGGGGTTCACTGAAGCTTTCTTT